The 22 T cell receptor beta chains given below trace back to one sample, sequenced in a study of blood T cell repertoires in COVID-19 (dated by TCRdb to about 2020). Library construction relied on the immunoSEQ multiplex PCR assay. In TCRdb, the immuneACCESS table is reduced to in-frame sequences with V and J assigned. These tables do not hold every clone; where another copy was compared, an unresolved V gene accounts for under half, and the others remain unexplained. This sample holds around 23,000 clones; over 60% were observed only once. The top ten clones comprise 43% of the sample. Sequenced: peripheral blood. The receptors derive from a woman over 75 with acute or convalescent COVID-19.

V gene TRBV5-4 combines with J gene TRBJ2-5; a possible D gene is TRBD2 (5 bases). The ends were cut back, 6 bases at V and 1 base at J, with 13 bases in the middle. CDR3 length: 14 amino acids. CDR1 SGHNT and CDR2 YYREEE come from the germline V gene (reference sequence). The CDR3 DNA follows: TGTGCCAGCAACGTCGATGGGAGCCAAGAGACCCAGTACTTC. Amino acid sequence: CASNVDGSQETQYF.

The chain joins TRBV2 to TRBJ1-1, with TRBD1 as a possible D gene (5 bases). The CDR3 loop spans 13 amino acids. Germline CDR1 SNHLY, CDR2 FYNNEI. V dropped 4 bases and J dropped 3 bases, with 9 bases sitting between them. CDR3 region: CASSVEGHTEAFF. CDR3 nucleotides: TGTGCCAGCAGTGTGGAGGGACACACTGAAGCTTTCTTT.

This chain uses TRBV5-1 with TRBJ2-1, with TRBD2 matching over 8 bases. The V gene end was trimmed by 2 bases and the J gene end by 5 bases; junction bases not matched to a gene: 3. The CDR3 spans 14 residues. Germline CDR1 SGHRS, CDR2 YFSETQ. The CDR3 bases are TGCGCCAGCAGCTTTAGCGGGAAGAACAATGAGCAGTTCTTC. Its protein is CASSFSGKNNEQFF. The full variable domain, completed using reference TRBV5-1 and TRBJ2-1, is KAGVTQTPRYLIKTRGQQVTLSCSPISGHRSVSWYQQTPGQGLQFLFEYFSETQRNKGNFPGRFSGRQFSNSRSEMNVSTLELGDSALYLCASSFSGKNNEQFFGPGTRLTVL.

The V call is TRBV6-4, the J call TRBJ1-6; weak D call: TRBD1 (6 bases). V was trimmed by 11 bases and J by 5 bases, leaving 19 bases between them. Per the germline V gene, CDR1 is MRHNA and CDR2 is SNTAGT. The CDR3 spans 15 residues. CDR3 DNA sequence: TGTGCCTGCGAGAGGCTGGGACACCATAATTCACCCCTCCACTTT. Protein sequence: CACERLGHHNSPLHF.

This clone was detected once. This chain links TRBV2 with TRBJ1-2; D uncertain. Trimming shortened V by 6 bases and J by 6 bases, and 17 bases separated the two germline ends. Germline V gene data show CDR1 as SNHLY and CDR2 as FYNNEI. This CDR3 spans 14 amino acids. The CDR3 DNA sequence: TGTGCCAGCAGAATACGTCCAGGTGAAGATGGCTACACCTTC. Translation: CASRIRPGEDGYTF.

This chain connects TRBV13 to TRBJ2-1; D is possibly TRBD2 (6 bases). V lost 4 bases and J lost 3, with 28 bases in between. The CDR3 loop spans 20 amino acids. Germline CDR1 reads PRHDT; CDR2 reads FYEKMQ (reference sequence). This CDR3 reads CASSSYKAGSNDGFYNEQFF. CDR3 nucleotides: TGTGCCAGCAGCTCCTACAAGGCGGGATCGAACGACGGATTCTACAATGAGCAGTTCTTC. Combining the CDR3 with reference TRBV13 and TRBJ2-1 gives the whole variable domain AAGVIQSPRHLIKEKRETATLKCYPIPRHDTVYWYQQGPGQDPQFLISFYEKMQSDKGSIPDRFSAQQFSDYHSELNMSSLELGDSALYFCASSSYKAGSNDGFYNEQFFGPGTRLTVL.

The gene calls are TRBV30 and TRBJ1-4, with unresolved D. The V end was cut by 1 base, the J end by 8 bases, with 11 bases between. Germline lookup yields CDR1 GTSNPN and CDR2 SVGIG (reference sequence). The CDR3 consists of 13 residues. CDR3 region: CAWSGGSKEKLFF. The CDR3, as DNA: TGTGCCTGGAGTGGAGGCAGTAAGGAAAAACTGTTTTTT.

This clone was seen ten or more times. This sequence joins TRBV7-9 and TRBJ1-1, with TRBD1 identical over 10 bases. The CDR3 has 13 amino acids. The germline V gene encodes CDR1 SEHNR and CDR2 FQNEAQ (reference sequence). V was clipped by 5 bases and J by 7 bases; unmatched bases: 4. The CDR3 loop is CASSNDRGLEAFF. The CDR3 nucleotides are TGTGCCAGCAGCAACGACAGGGGGCTTGAAGCTTTCTTT. The variable domain in full, with the rest retrieved from reference TRBV7-9 and TRBJ1-1, is DTGVSQNPRHKITKRGQNVTFRCDPISEHNRLYWYRQTLGQGPEFLTYFQNEAQLEKSRLLSDRFSAERPKGSFSTLEIQRTEQGDSAMYLCASSNDRGLEAFFGQGTRLTVV.

The chain links TRBV14 to TRBJ1-2; tentatively, D is TRBD1 (5 bases). V dropped 1 base and J dropped 6 bases, with 24 bases sitting between them. The CDR3 runs 18 residues. Germline CDR1 and CDR2: SGHDN and FVKESK. CDR3 loop: CASSQGWGRKNSSNGYTF. The CDR3 DNA reads as TGTGCCAGCAGCCAAGGCTGGGGCAGGAAGAATTCCTCTAATGGCTACACCTTC.

This clone was picked up a small number of times. V gene TRBV21-1 combines with J gene TRBJ2-1; the D call TRBD2 from the table was never checked on the DNA. TRBV21-1 counts as a pseudogene. This CDR3 has 11 amino acids. The CDR3 DNA reads TGTGCCAGCAGCCAGTGCGGTGAGCAGTTCTTC. Translated: CASSQCGEQFF.

This clone was detected only once. The chain recombines TRBV28 with TRBJ2-1; the D gene is possibly TRBD2 (5 bases). V was cut by 6 bases and J by 4 bases, with 19 bases left in between. This CDR3 spans 16 amino acids. Germline V gene data show CDR1 as MDHEN and CDR2 as SYDVKM. The CDR3: CASSRTGYPFYNEQFF. The CDR3, as DNA: TGTGCCAGCAGCCGCACGGGGTACCCCTTTTACAATGAGCAGTTCTTC.

The chain uses TRBV10-1 and TRBJ2-3; TRBD1 matches at 9 bases. CDR3 length: 18 residues. Germline lookup yields CDR1 WNHNN and CDR2 SYGVQD (reference sequence). V lost 5 bases to trimming and J lost 0 bases; unmatched junction nucleotides: 12. In DNA, the CDR3 is TGCGCCAGCAGTACAACGCGGGACAGGGAGAGGAGCACAGATACGCAGTATTTT. Translated: CASSTTRDRERSTDTQYF.

This CDR3 is CAIRPTRDSDEQFF. The CDR3 DNA reads as TGTGCCATCAGGCCCACACGGGACAGCGATGAGCAGTTCTTC. V is TRBV10-3 and J is TRBJ2-1, with 7 bases matching TRBD1. Germline lookup yields CDR1 ENHRY and CDR2 SYGVKD. V lost 6 bases to trimming and J lost 8 bases; unmatched junction nucleotides: 10. This CDR3 contains 14 residues.

The rearrangement joins TRBV19 to TRBJ1-6, with TRBD1 matching 9 bases. This CDR3 contains 19 residues. Germline CDR1 and CDR2: LNHDA and SQIVND (reference sequence). V lost 4 bases to trimming and J lost 0 bases; unmatched junction nucleotides: 10. CDR3 in DNA: TGTGCCAGTAGTAGATCCGGGACAGGGTGGAGCTCCTATAATTCACCCCTCCACTTT. Amino acids: CASSRSGTGWSSYNSPLHF. The full variable domain, in which reference TRBV19 and TRBJ1-6 provide the parts outside the CDR3, is DGGITQSPKYLFRKEGQNVTLSCEQNLNHDAMYWYRQDPGQGLRLIYYSQIVNDFQKGDIAEGYSVSREKKESFPLTVTSAQKNPTAFYLCASSRSGTGWSSYNSPLHFGNGTRLTVT.

V and J are TRBV6-5 and TRBJ1-5; D is undetermined. The germline CDR1 and CDR2 sequences are MNHEY and SVGAGI. V shed 1 base and J shed 4 bases, with 14 bases lying between them. This CDR3 has 16 residues. This CDR3 reads CASSYFWQRENQPQHF. For the CDR3, the DNA is TGTGCCAGCAGTTACTTTTGGCAGAGGGAAAATCAGCCCCAGCATTTT.

The chain links TRBV4-3 to TRBJ2-7; D perhaps matches TRBD1 (5 bases). Looked up from germline, CDR1 is LGHNA and CDR2 is YSLEER. Trimming removed 0 bases at V and 2 bases at J, with 20 bases between. This CDR3 region has 18 residues. The DNA for the CDR3 is TGCGCCAGCAGCCAAGATAGGCCAGGGTATTATCTGGCCTACGAGCAGTACTTC. Amino acids: CASSQDRPGYYLAYEQYF.

This clone showed up just a few times. The chain joins TRBV3-1 (or the pseudogene TRBV3-2) to TRBJ1-3, with 7 bases that match TRBD1. Germline CDR1 reads LGHDT; CDR2 reads YNNKEL (reference sequence). J was trimmed by 2 bases and V by 2 bases; bases with no gene match: 3. There are 15 residues in the CDR3. This CDR3 reads CASSQQQGTGNTIYF. In DNA, the CDR3 is TGTGCCAGCAGCCAACAACAGGGGACTGGAAACACCATATATTTT.

The rearrangement links TRBV13 to TRBJ1-2, with D uncertain. Germline V gives CDR1 PRHDT, CDR2 FYEKMQ (reference sequence). The CDR3 runs to 14 residues. V was cut by 0 bases and J by 0 bases, with 5 bases left in between. The DNA of the CDR3 is TGTGCCAGCAGCTTAGGGACAACTAACTATGGCTACACCTTC. Translated: CASSLGTTNYGYTF.

V usage is TRBV9 and J usage is TRBJ2-5; D is perhaps TRBD1 (5 bases). Looked up from germline, CDR1 is SGDLS and CDR2 is YYNGEE. The CDR3 is made up of 13 amino acids. The V end was cut by 5 bases, the J end by 5 bases, with 13 bases between. The CDR3 loop reads CASSDSYVETQYF. The CDR3 DNA is TGTGCCAGCAGTGACAGCTATGTGGAGACCCAGTACTTC.

The J gene is TRBJ1-3, the V gene TRBV7-8; 10 bases fit TRBD1. The junction had 14 bases not matched to a gene; V was cut back by 4 bases and J by 2 bases. The germline CDR1 and CDR2 sequences are SGHVS and FQNEAQ. This CDR3 comprises 19 residues. In DNA form, the CDR3 reads TGTGCCAGCAGCTCTGCCGGGACAGGGGCCCTCGGGGCTGGAAACACCATATATTTT. As protein: CASSSAGTGALGAGNTIYF.

The chain links TRBV6-2 or TRBV6-3 to TRBJ2-1; no clear D gene. This CDR3 is built from 12 residues. Germline loops: CDR1 MNHEY, CDR2 SVGEGT. V was shortened by 3 bases and J by 8 bases, with 8 bases between the two germline ends. The DNA of the CDR3 is TGTGCCAGCAGTTATGTTATTTATGAGCAGTTCTTC. Protein product: CASSYVIYEQFF.

This clone turned up a few times. This chain joins TRBV4-1 and TRBJ2-7; 11 bases align to TRBD2. The CDR3 loop spans 15 amino acids. Unmatched junction bases numbered 2, after V lost 1 base and J lost 3 bases. From germline, CDR1 is MGHRA and CDR2 YSYEKL. The CDR3 DNA reads TGCGCCAGCAGCCAAGCTAGCGGGGGGCACTACGAGCAGTACTTC. Translation: CASSQASGGHYEQYF.